This T cell receptor (beta chain) was recovered during a study of blood T cell repertoires in COVID-19. Overall study context: Samples of COVID-19 (acute and convalescent) were obtained from the United States, Italy and Spain. The cDNA or gDNA used as material had been derived from T cells, B-cell-depleted T cells, or PBMCs.

Authors' methods: Scientists estimated how many nucleated cells there were by amplifying reference gene primers. Data came from immunoSEQ multiplex PCR; TCRdb stores just in-frame clones and leaves some out. The V and J calls and the clone size are those of that table, but D and trimming were determined from the DNA. The table has 160,000 or so clones, roughly 89% seen once. V gave up 4 bases and J gave up 3 bases; unmatched junction bases: 7. The CDR3 has 16 amino acids. From germline, CDR1 is SGHRS and CDR2 YFSETQ. This sequence originates from a woman aged 50 to 65 with acute or convalescent COVID-19. What was sequenced was peripheral blood. The chain is built from TRBV5-1 and TRBJ2-2; TRBD2 matches at 9 bases. The CDR3 reads CASSMVAGGYTGELFF. DNA for the CDR3: TGCGCCAGCAGCATGGTGGCGGGGGGGTACACCGGGGAGCTGTTTTTT.